The next 16 T cell receptor beta chains were all read from a single sample in a study of cytomegalovirus exposure and HLA in healthy donors. The PCR ran on 60 Vbeta and 13 Jbeta primers. The table came from immunoSEQ multiplex PCR; TCRdb's copy has only in-frame clones and leaves some out. Seen here are some 90,000 clones, under 85% observed once, and the top ten hold around 3%. The sample comprised PBMCs. The source of these receptors is a man aged 25 to 40 in good health and CMV-seronegative.

The V gene is TRBV27, the J gene TRBJ2-1; perhaps TRBD2 as D (6 bases). This CDR3 contains 15 residues. Germline assignment: CDR1 MNHEY and CDR2 SMNVEV (reference sequence). V gave up 0 bases and J gave up 1 base, with 7 bases separating them. CDR3 amino acids: CASSLSEGSYNEQFF. The CDR3 DNA follows: TGTGCCAGCAGTTTATCGGAGGGGTCCTACAATGAGCAGTTCTTC.

The gene calls are TRBV7-2 and TRBJ1-6; D gene unclear. V was trimmed by 3 bases and J by 8 bases, leaving 8 bases between them. This CDR3 region has 13 residues. Germline CDR1 is SGHTA and CDR2 is FQGNSA. Here the CDR3 reads CASSFLSDSPLHF. CDR3 nucleotides: TGTGCCAGCAGCTTTCTCTCGGATTCACCCCTCCACTTT.

This clone was picked up a small number of times. The chain uses TRBV14 and TRBJ1-6, with D uncertain. Trimming left V 6 bases short and J 6 bases short, with 12 bases between. Looked up from germline, CDR1 is SGHDN and CDR2 is FVKESK. This CDR3 has 14 amino acids. The CDR3 region is CASSPGLINSPLHF. The CDR3 DNA reads as TGTGCCAGCAGTCCGGGTCTAATTAATTCACCCCTCCACTTT.

V is TRBV9 and J is TRBJ1-1; 7 bases fit TRBD1. Losses at the gene ends were 6 bases for V and 1 base for J; bases not matched to a gene: 6. The CDR3 has 14 amino acids. The germline CDR1 and CDR2 sequences are SGDLS and YYNGEE. CDR3 sequence reads: CASTRGQTNTEAFF. CDR3 in DNA: TGTGCCAGCACCAGGGGACAGACGAACACTGAAGCTTTCTTT. Drawing the rest from reference TRBV9 and TRBJ1-1, the complete variable domain is DSGVTQTPKHLITATGQRVTLRCSPRSGDLSVYWYQQSLDQGLQFLIQYYNGEERAKGNILERFSAQQFPDLHSELNLSSLELGDSALYFCASTRGQTNTEAFFGQGTRLTVV.

The chain links TRBV7-2 to TRBJ1-2; D is ambiguous. V was trimmed by 3 bases and J by 8 bases, leaving 16 bases between them. CDR1 is SGHTA, CDR2 FQGNSA, per germline. This CDR3 has 14 residues. As DNA, the CDR3 is TGTGCCAGCAGCTTCCCCTTGGTCGGGATCGGCTACACCTTC. Amino acid sequence: CASSFPLVGIGYTF.

The V gene is TRBV19, the J gene TRBJ1-5; 10 bases match TRBD1. The CDR3 sequence is 14 residues long. The V segment lost 8 bases and the J segment 7 bases; nucleotides outside the gene matches: 8. Germline CDR1 and CDR2: LNHDA and SQIVND (reference sequence). Written as DNA, the CDR3 is TGTGCCAGTGGTGGGACAGGGGTTGTCCAGCCCCAGCATTTT. Translating it yields CASGGTGVVQPQHF.

This clone came up a few times. The gene calls are TRBV19 and TRBJ1-2, with TRBD1 matching 10 bases. The germline gives CDR1 LNHDA, CDR2 SQIVND (reference sequence). With V trimmed by 3 bases and J by 4 bases, 11 bases remained unmatched. The CDR3 runs to 17 residues. Written as DNA, the CDR3 is TGTGCCAGTAGTATGGGGGGCGGGGACAGGGGAATCTATGGCTACACCTTC. Amino acid sequence: CASSMGGGDRGIYGYTF.

The V call is TRBV29-1, the J call TRBJ2-1; 9 nucleotides match TRBD2. The germline gives CDR1 SQVTM, CDR2 ANQGSEA. The CDR3 extends over 14 amino acids. The V and J ends lost 4 bases and 6 bases, in that order; junction bases with no gene match: 7. The CDR3 DNA follows: TGCAGCGTTGGTAGCGGGGGACATTCCAATGAGCAGTTCTTC. This translates into CSVGSGGHSNEQFF.

The rearrangement joins TRBV5-4 to TRBJ1-1, with D maybe TRBD1 (6 bases). Germline CDR1 reads SGHNT; CDR2 reads YYREEE (reference sequence). The CDR3 contains 14 residues. V was trimmed by 3 bases and J by 5 bases, leaving 14 bases between them. The CDR3 region has the DNA TGTGCCAGCAGCTCCACAGGGATTCGGACTGAAGCTTTCTTT. Translation gives CASSSTGIRTEAFF.

A few counts support this clone. The gene calls are TRBV7-9 and TRBJ1-1; D gene ambiguous. Per the germline V gene, CDR1 is SEHNR and CDR2 is FQNEAQ (reference sequence). CDR3 size: 13 residues. V was pared by 5 bases and J by 4 bases, with 11 bases between. CDR3 loop: CASSLVEGTEAFF. The CDR3 DNA follows: TGTGCCAGCAGCCTGGTTGAGGGCACTGAAGCTTTCTTT.

For this clone: Other DNA sequences in the sample encode the same CDR3. The rearrangement uses TRBV7-9 and TRBJ1-1; D uncertain. In germline, CDR1 is SEHNR, CDR2 FQNEAQ (reference sequence). Trimming cost V 4 bases and J 2 bases, with 5 bases left between them. This CDR3 spans 12 amino acids. DNA for the CDR3: TGTGCCAGCAGCTCATCAAACACTGAAGCTTTCTTT. Amino acids: CASSSSNTEAFF.

The chain combines TRBV2 with TRBJ1-5; tentative D call: TRBD1 (6 bases). The V and J ends lost 7 bases and 1 base respectively, with 14 bases between them. CDR1 and CDR2 (germline): SNHLY, FYNNEI. The CDR3 sequence is 15 residues long. CDR3 loop: CASTRGGPSNQPQHF. The CDR3 nucleotides read TGTGCCAGCACCCGCGGGGGGCCGAGCAATCAGCCCCAGCATTTT.

V gene TRBV7-9 combines with J gene TRBJ1-5; 7 bases match TRBD1. Germline-derived CDR1 and CDR2 are SEHNR and FQNEAQ (reference sequence). Losses at the gene ends were 4 bases for V and 6 bases for J; bases not matched to a gene: 9. The CDR3 runs to 15 residues. The CDR3 bases are TGTGCCAGCAGCTCCTCAGGGGGAAGGATTCAGCCCCAGCATTTT. This gives the protein CASSSSGGRIQPQHF.

This clone was seen once. This sequence joins TRBV15 and TRBJ2-4; D possibly corresponds to TRBD2 (7 bases). Germline CDR1 LNHNV, CDR2 YYDKDF (reference sequence). V dropped 3 bases and J dropped 8 bases, with 23 bases sitting between them. The CDR3 runs to 17 residues. CDR3 in DNA: TGTGCCACCAGCAGGAACGGGGGGACATCGTCAGCGGACATTCAGTACTTC. This sequence encodes CATSRNGGTSSADIQYF.

The V call is TRBV7-8, the J call TRBJ1-1, with TRBD1 matching 7 bases. CDR3 length equals 18 residues. Trimming cost V 3 bases and J 0 bases; bases outside gene matches: 13. Germline CDR1 is SGHVS and CDR2 is FQNEAQ. The CDR3 DNA sequence: TGTGCCAGCAGCTTTCGGACAGGAGCGAGGGAAATGAACACTGAAGCTTTCTTT. Protein product: CASSFRTGAREMNTEAFF.

V gene TRBV28 combines with J gene TRBJ1-2, with D possibly being TRBD1 (5 bases). The V end lost 6 bases, the J end lost 4 bases, and 12 bases lay between the germline ends. The CDR3 totals 13 residues. The germline CDR1 and CDR2 sequences are MDHEN and SYDVKM. The CDR3 is CASSQGTIYGYTF. The CDR3 bases are TGTGCCAGCAGCCAGGGCACGATCTATGGCTACACCTTC.